This T cell receptor (beta chain) was retrieved from a study of blood T cell repertoires in COVID-19. This clone occurred a few times. Germline assignment: CDR1 MDHEN and CDR2 SYDVKM. V lost 7 bases to trimming and J lost 2 bases; unmatched junction nucleotides: 6. There are 14 residues in the CDR3. Seattle cases were enrolled at active infection and followed longitudinally. Some clones are missing from TCRdb's copy, which holds only in-frame ones; the method was immunoSEQ multiplex PCR. The table includes fewer than 250,000 clones, roughly 82% detected once. Specimen: peripheral blood. The receptor was derived from a woman older than 75 with COVID-19, enrolled during active disease. The chain joins TRBV28 to TRBJ2-7; TRBD1 matches 9 bases. CDR3 loop: CASKRTGVAYEQYV. The CDR3 DNA reads as TGTGCCAGCAAACGGACAGGGGTCGCCTACGAGCAGTACGTC.